This record looks at one T cell receptor beta chain sequence and its context. Its antigen is not known. This sample stems from a study of CD8 T cells in ankylosing spondylitis. Overall study findings and caveats: A TCR beta motif made of 7 to 9 highly homologous variants seemed typical of ankylosing spondylitis blood. Some of these motif variants have turned up before, in reports on reactive arthritis synovial fluid and blood. Disease-linked clones proved CD8+ and comparatively uncommon in peripheral blood.

Making the TCR beta libraries involved quantitative 5'-RACE with molecular barcodes. MiXCR, run by TCRdb on the 5' RACE reads, gives a single entry per CDR3 protein. The data show 250,000 to 400,000 distinct CDR3 sequences, approximately 10% seen once. The clonotype was recovered from a female donor with ankylosing spondylitis or in good health (not recorded which). Sequences were obtained from blood, either unsorted or a sorted T cell fraction (not recorded which).

As DNA, the CDR3 is TGTGCCAGCAGCCCAAACCTCTACGAGCAGTACTTC. Its translation: CASSPNLYEQYF. The genes are TRBV14 and TRBJ2-7; no reliable D call. CDR1 is SGHDN and CDR2 is FVKESK in the germline V gene. This CDR3 spans 12 amino acids. Trimming shortened V by 4 bases and J by 3 bases, and 7 bases separated the two germline ends.